The 24 T cell receptor beta chains reported below all come from one sample, sequenced in a study of metastatic and nonmetastatic thyroid tumors (dated by TCRdb to between 2020 and 2021). The method behind the library was PCR. TCRdb names Illumina HiSeq 4000 as the instrument used. TCRdb trimmed public reads at Q25 via fastp, called clones via MiXCR and kept in-frame beta chains. Here the sample has roughly 15,000 clones; 24% occur a single time. The ten largest clonotypes hold around 7.7% of the sample. No patient had received any treatment before thyroid surgery. Sequencing was carried out using tumor tissue. The source of these receptors is a female donor with papillary thyroid cancer or a benign thyroid nodule (not recorded which). Some clones in this sample may be carry-over from other donors' samples.

This clone was observed a handful of times. CDR3 protein: CASSGGGGGYTF. The CDR3 nucleotides are TGTGCCAGCAGTGGAGGGGGGGGCGGCTACACCTTC. The chain is built from TRBV25-1 and TRBJ1-2; possibly TRBD1 for D (6 bases). Looked up from germline, CDR1 is MGHDK and CDR2 is SYGVNS. V shed 4 bases and J shed 8 bases, with 11 bases lying between them. This CDR3 region has 12 residues.

This clone was counted many times. The J gene is TRBJ2-5, the V gene TRBV7-2; 9 nucleotides match TRBD2. This CDR3 region has 15 residues. Unmatched junction bases numbered 4, after V lost 5 bases and J lost 0 bases. Germline lookup yields CDR1 SGHTA and CDR2 FQGNSA. The CDR3 loop reads CASSPTSGYQETQYF. CDR3 DNA: TGTGCCAGCAGCCCGACTAGCGGATACCAAGAGACCCAGTACTTC.

V usage is TRBV2 and J usage is TRBJ1-6; D unresolved. CDR1 and CDR2 from the germline V gene are SNHLY and FYNNEI. V lost 1 base, J lost 11 bases, and 15 bases lay in between. The CDR3 is 15 residues long. The CDR3 DNA follows: TGTGCCAGCAGTGAAGGACCTCTCTATCGGACACCCCTCCACTTT. Translation: CASSEGPLYRTPLHF.

By share of the sample, this clone is medium-sized. The CDR3 is CASSLGQGGTNEKLFF. As DNA, the CDR3 is TGCGCCAGCAGCTTGGGACAGGGTGGCACTAATGAAAAACTGTTTTTT. V and J are TRBV5-1 and TRBJ1-4; 7 nucleotides agree with TRBD1. In germline, CDR1 is SGHRS, CDR2 YFSETQ. V shed 0 bases, J shed 2 bases, and the junction held 4 bases outside the gene matches. CDR3 length: 16 residues.

This clone showed up many times. The chain couples TRBV5-4 to TRBJ1-1; tentatively, D is TRBD1 (5 bases). CDR1 and CDR2 from the germline V gene are SGHNT and YYREEE (reference sequence). Trimming removed 6 bases from V and 1 base from J, with 13 bases in between. This CDR3 is 14 amino acids long. The chain's CDR3 is CASTPAGWNTEAFF. CDR3 sequence (DNA): TGTGCCAGCACCCCGGCAGGGTGGAACACTGAAGCTTTCTTT.

This clone was seen a few times. Compared with germline, one end of the junction differs, possibly owing to a read error. The rearrangement links TRBV7-9 to TRBJ2-7; possible D gene TRBD1, 6 bases. This CDR3 spans 12 amino acids. Germline assignment: CDR1 SEHNR and CDR2 FQNEAQ (reference sequence). CDR3 DNA sequence: TGCGCCAGCAGCTTACAGGGTTACGAGCAGTACTTC. Translation gives CASSLQGYEQYF.

This clone has only one observation. The V gene is TRBV4-2, the J gene TRBJ2-3; TRBD2 might be the D (5 bases). There are 15 residues in the CDR3. The germline V gene has CDR1 LGHNA and CDR2 YNFKEQ. The V end lost 4 bases, the J end lost 0 bases, and 11 bases lay between the germline ends. CDR3 coding DNA: TGTGCCAGCAGCCCCTATAGAGGGAGCACAGATACGCAGTATTTT. Translation: CASSPYRGSTDTQYF.

At least ten counts were recorded for this clone. This sequence joins TRBV7-2 and TRBJ1-2; D ambiguous. V lost 5 bases to trimming and J lost 2 bases, with 9 bases between them. The germline V gene encodes CDR1 SGHTA and CDR2 FQGNSA. The CDR3 has 13 amino acids. CDR3 sequence (DNA): TGTGCCAGCAGCCCCCTAGACAACTATGGCTACACCTTC. Its protein product is CASSPLDNYGYTF.

This rearrangement joins TRBV19 to TRBJ1-1; no clear D gene. In germline, CDR1 is LNHDA, CDR2 SQIVND (reference sequence). There are 11 residues in the CDR3. Trimming removed 4 bases at V and 1 base at J, with 1 base between. CDR3 nucleotides: TGTGCCAGTAGTACGAACACTGAAGCTTTCTTT. This translates into CASSTNTEAFF.

This clone qualifies as medium-sized. The rearrangement uses TRBV27 and TRBJ2-7; 11 bases match TRBD2. Germline V CDR1 and CDR2: MNHEY, SMNVEV (reference sequence). The V and J ends lost 5 bases and 3 bases, in that order; junction bases with no gene match: 9. CDR3 length: 16 amino acids. For the CDR3, the DNA is TGTGCCAGCAGTCCCAATAGCGGGAGGGCCCTCTACGAGCAGTACTTC. Translation: CASSPNSGRALYEQYF.

The V call is TRBV30, the J call TRBJ2-2, with D unresolved. Trimming removed 8 bases from V and 5 bases from J, with 9 bases in between. Germline CDR1 is GTSNPN and CDR2 is SVGIG (reference sequence). The CDR3 runs 11 residues. CDR3 amino acids: CALTFTGELFF. In DNA, the CDR3 is TGTGCCCTGACTTTTACCGGGGAGCTGTTTTTT.

The gene calls are TRBV4-3 and TRBJ1-1; D possibly corresponds to TRBD1 (5 bases). CDR1 and CDR2 (germline): LGHNA, YSLEER. Trimming shortened V by 1 base and J by 4 bases, and 10 bases separated the two germline ends. This CDR3 comprises 14 residues. CDR3 region: CASSQAKGSTEAFF. As DNA, the CDR3 is TGCGCCAGCAGCCAAGCGAAGGGGTCCACTGAAGCTTTCTTT.

This clone is deemed medium-sized (0.01 to 0.1%). V gene TRBV2 combines with J gene TRBJ2-5; D uncertain. Germline V lookup: CDR1 SNHLY, CDR2 FYNNEI. The V end lost 4 bases, the J end lost 7 bases, and 4 bases lay between the germline ends. CDR3 length equals 10 residues. As DNA, the CDR3 is TGTGCCAGCAGTGCTGTGACCCAGTACTTC. Its translation is CASSAVTQYF.

The V gene is TRBV19, the J gene TRBJ1-5, with 8 bases that match TRBD1. This CDR3 comprises 14 residues. Germline-derived CDR1 and CDR2 are LNHDA and SQIVND (reference sequence). Trimming took 6 bases from V and 0 from J; bases not matched to a gene: 1. CDR3 residues: CASRTGDSNQPQHF. The CDR3, as DNA: TGTGCCAGTAGGACAGGGGATAGCAATCAGCCCCAGCATTTT. The full variable domain, with the rest looked up from reference TRBV19 and TRBJ1-5, is DGGITQSPKYLFRKEGQNVTLSCEQNLNHDAMYWYRQDPGQGLRLIYYSQIVNDFQKGDIAEGYSVSREKKESFPLTVTSAQKNPTAFYLCASRTGDSNQPQHFGDGTRLSIL.

This clone ranks as medium-sized (0.01 to 0.1%). The chain is built from TRBV20-1 and TRBJ2-1; possibly TRBD2 for D (6 bases). V gave up 2 bases and J gave up 8 bases, with 16 bases separating them. The germline V gene has CDR1 DFQATT and CDR2 SNEGSKA (reference sequence). There are 14 residues in the CDR3. DNA for the CDR3: TGCAGTGCTAGAATTAGCGGTGTGGTCGATGAGCAGTTCTTC. This gives the protein CSARISGVVDEQFF.

This clone was detected many times. This chain uses TRBV7-9 with TRBJ2-5; D may be TRBD1 (6 bases). Germline CDR1 SEHNR, CDR2 FQNEAQ (reference sequence). Trimming took off 5 bases at V and 3 bases at J, with 13 bases between the two ends. The CDR3 runs to 14 residues. CDR3 loop: CASSPDSPKETQYF. The CDR3 DNA follows: TGTGCCAGCAGCCCGGACAGCCCTAAAGAGACCCAGTACTTC.

The chain joins TRBV28 to TRBJ2-1; TRBD2 matches 7 bases. There are 17 residues in the CDR3. Germline V lookup: CDR1 MDHEN, CDR2 SYDVKM. V was clipped by 3 bases and J by 0 bases; unmatched bases: 8. In DNA, the CDR3 is TGTGCCAGCAGTTTTTGCCCCGGGGGGAGCTCCTACAATGAGCAGTTCTTC. Protein sequence: CASSFCPGGSSYNEQFF. The full variable domain, completed using reference TRBV28 and TRBJ2-1, is DVKVTQSSRYLVKRTGEKVFLECVQDMDHENMFWYRQDPGLGLRLIYFSYDVKMKEKGDIPEGYSVSREKKERFSLILESASTNQTSMYLCASSFCPGGSSYNEQFFGPGTRLTVL.

In this sample, this clone turned up many times. Additional DNA sequences in this sample encode the identical CDR3. V gene TRBV7-6 combines with J gene TRBJ2-1, with 8 positions matching TRBD1. Germline loops: CDR1 SGHVS, CDR2 FNYEAQ. V lost 5 bases, J lost 3 bases, and 6 bases stayed unmatched. The CDR3 loop spans 15 amino acids. CDR3: CASSRGQDFYNEQFF. The CDR3 nucleotides read TGTGCCAGCAGCCGGGGACAGGATTTCTACAATGAGCAGTTCTTC.

Ten or more counts support this clone. One end of the junction does not line up with germline, which may come from a read error. This same CDR3 is encoded by further DNA sequences in the sample. The rearrangement links TRBV7-6 to TRBJ2-7; possibly TRBD2 for D (6 bases). The CDR3 loop spans 14 amino acids. In germline, CDR1 is SGHVS, CDR2 FNYEAQ. The CDR3 here is CASSPRRDSYEQYF. The CDR3 nucleotides read TGTGCCAGCAGCCCACGACGGGACTCCTACGAACAGTACTTC.

This clone was seen only a few times. The chain carries TRBV28 and TRBJ1-6; the D is unclear. Looked up from germline, CDR1 is MDHEN and CDR2 is SYDVKM. CDR3 length equals 15 residues. Deletions cut 5 bases from V and 7 bases from J, with 15 bases between. CDR3 loop: CASSPILGYNSPLHF. DNA for the CDR3: TGTGCCAGCAGTCCGATCCTCGGGTACAATTCACCCCTCCACTTT.

This clone was observed a handful of times. The V and J genes are TRBV19 and TRBJ2-7, with no clear D. In germline, CDR1 is LNHDA, CDR2 SQIVND (reference sequence). The V and J ends lost 5 bases and 3 bases respectively, with 11 bases between them. CDR3 size: 13 residues. This chain's CDR3 is CASSANQDYEQYF. CDR3 bases: TGTGCCAGTAGTGCAAACCAGGACTACGAGCAGTACTTC.

This clone was seen only once. The chain couples TRBV20-1 to TRBJ2-7; maybe TRBD1 (5 bases). The germline V gene has CDR1 DFQATT and CDR2 SNEGSKA (reference sequence). This CDR3 comprises 12 residues. Trimming cost V 5 bases and J 2 bases, with 10 bases left between them. The CDR3 DNA follows: TGCAGTGCTTATAGGGGTCCCTACGAGCAGTACTTC. Its protein is CSAYRGPYEQYF.

This clone came up many times. The V gene is TRBV4-1, the J gene TRBJ2-3; D might be TRBD1 (5 bases). The CDR3 runs 14 residues. Germline values: CDR1 MGHRA, CDR2 YSYEKL. V shed 3 bases and J shed 3 bases, with 10 bases lying between them. DNA for the CDR3: TGCGCCAGCAGCCACGAGAGACAGACAGATACGCAGTATTTT. Translating gives CASSHERQTDTQYF.

This clone was seen many times. V gene TRBV11-3 combines with J gene TRBJ2-1; TRBD1 aligns across 7 bases. CDR1 is SGHNT and CDR2 is YENEEA in the germline V gene. This CDR3 region has 12 residues. The V gene end was trimmed by 1 base and the J gene end by 10 bases; junction bases not matched to a gene: 1. The chain's CDR3 is CASSLGRGEQFF. The CDR3 DNA reads as TGTGCCAGCAGCTTAGGCAGGGGGGAGCAGTTCTTC.